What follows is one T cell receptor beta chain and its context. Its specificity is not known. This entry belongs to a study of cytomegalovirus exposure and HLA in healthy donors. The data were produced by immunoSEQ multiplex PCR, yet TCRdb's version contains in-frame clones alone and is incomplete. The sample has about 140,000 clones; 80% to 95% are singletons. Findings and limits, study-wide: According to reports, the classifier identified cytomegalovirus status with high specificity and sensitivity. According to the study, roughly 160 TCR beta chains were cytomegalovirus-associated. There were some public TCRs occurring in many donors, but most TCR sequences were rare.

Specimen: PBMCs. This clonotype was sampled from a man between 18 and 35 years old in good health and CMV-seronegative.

The DNA for the CDR3 is TGTGCCAGCAGCCCGCAGCGTGGGGGGTACGAGCAGTACTTC. This encodes CASSPQRGGYEQYF. The rearrangement links TRBV7-6 to TRBJ2-7; TRBD2 is a possible D gene (6 bases). The CDR3 has 14 residues. Germline V lookup: CDR1 SGHVS, CDR2 FNYEAQ. Trimming cost V 5 bases and J 4 bases, with 15 bases left between them.